These T cell receptor beta chains were read from a single sample in a study of blood T cells in healthy people across ages. TCRdb re-called the 5' RACE reads through MiXCR, storing one row per CDR3 protein. This sample has under 2 million distinct CDR3 sequences, with about 32% found just once. Sequencing was done on a sample of blood. These receptors were taken from a woman in her twenties or thirties in good health. The CDR3 runs from the conserved cysteine through the conserved F or W.

V gene	J gene	CDR3 protein
TRBV11-2	TRBJ2-1	CASSLGSGRNSDEQFF
TRBV9	TRBJ2-1	CASSVQGVSYNEQFF
TRBV27	TRBJ2-3	CASNPSGSLYTQYF
TRBV12-3/TRBV12-4	TRBJ2-7	CASTFRTGGTYEQYF
TRBV6-6	TRBJ1-2	CASWFGNGYTF
TRBV5-4	TRBJ2-2	CASSRPSRGNGELFF
TRBV7-2	TRBJ2-3	CASSAPGTGRGDTQYF
TRBV29-1	TRBJ2-4	CSAGDRLSKNIQYF
TRBV27	TRBJ2-6	CASSPIDQEAGANVLTF
TRBV12-3/TRBV12-4	TRBJ2-3	CATTPYTQYF
TRBV12-3/TRBV12-4	TRBJ1-1	CASSARSWDTEAFF
TRBV3-1	TRBJ1-6	CASSPRQGRNSPLHF
TRBV27	TRBJ2-1	CASRDSARYEQFF
TRBV6-1	TRBJ2-7	CASLGRNYEQYF
TRBV20-1	TRBJ2-3	CSASVVSETDTQYF
TRBV2	TRBJ2-7	CASISPREQYF
TRBV20-1	TRBJ1-2	CSASNPQANYGYTF
TRBV27	TRBJ1-6	CASSPYHRGGGSPLHF
TRBV12-3/TRBV12-4	TRBJ2-5	CASRGSLSETQYF
TRBV2	TRBJ2-7	CASSQTTRYEQYF